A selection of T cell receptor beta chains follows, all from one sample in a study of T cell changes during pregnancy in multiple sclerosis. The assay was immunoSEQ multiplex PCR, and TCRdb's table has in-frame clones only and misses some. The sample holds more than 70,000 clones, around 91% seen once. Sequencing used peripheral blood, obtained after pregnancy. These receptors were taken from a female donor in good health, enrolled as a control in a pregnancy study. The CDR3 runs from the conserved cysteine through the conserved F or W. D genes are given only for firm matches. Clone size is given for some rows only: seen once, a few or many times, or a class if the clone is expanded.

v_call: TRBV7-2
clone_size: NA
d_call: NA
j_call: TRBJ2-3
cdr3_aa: CASSVLRGGAGETQYF
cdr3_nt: TGTGCCAGCAGCGTCCTTCGTGGGGGGGCGGGTGAGACGCAGTATTTT

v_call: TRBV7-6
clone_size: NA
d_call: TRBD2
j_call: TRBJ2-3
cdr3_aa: CASSSGLAGGLGTDTQYF
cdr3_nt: TGTGCCAGCAGCTCCGGACTAGCGGGGGGACTAGGGACAGATACGCAGTATTTT

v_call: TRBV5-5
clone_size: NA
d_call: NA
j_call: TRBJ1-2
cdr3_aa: CASSLVGAQGGYTF
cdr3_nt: TGTGCCAGCAGCTTGGTGGGGGCCCAGGGTGGCTACACCTTC

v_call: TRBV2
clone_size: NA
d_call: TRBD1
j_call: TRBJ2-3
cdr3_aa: CASGGQSTDTQYF
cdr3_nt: TGTGCCAGCGGGGGACAGAGCACAGATACGCAGTATTTT

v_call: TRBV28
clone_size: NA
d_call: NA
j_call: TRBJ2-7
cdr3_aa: CASSFQISGKHEQYF
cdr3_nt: TGTGCCAGCAGTTTTCAGATATCAGGGAAGCACGAGCAGTACTTC

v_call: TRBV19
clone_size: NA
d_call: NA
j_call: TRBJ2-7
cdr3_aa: CASSRDRDTHEQYF
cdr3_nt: TGTGCCAGTAGTAGGGACCGGGACACCCACGAGCAGTACTTC

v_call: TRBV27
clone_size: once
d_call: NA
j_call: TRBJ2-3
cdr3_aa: CASSWGGASTDTQYF
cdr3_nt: TGTGCCAGCAGTTGGGGCGGGGCCAGCACAGATACGCAGTATTTT

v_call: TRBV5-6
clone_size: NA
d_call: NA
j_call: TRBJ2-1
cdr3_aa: CASRGSGAQYNEQFF
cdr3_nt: TGTGCCAGCAGGGGTTCAGGGGCGCAATACAATGAGCAGTTCTTC

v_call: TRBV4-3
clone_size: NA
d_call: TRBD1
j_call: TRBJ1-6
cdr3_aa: CASSRDRANSPLHF
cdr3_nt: TGCGCCAGCAGCCGGGACAGGGCGAATTCACCCCTCCACTTT

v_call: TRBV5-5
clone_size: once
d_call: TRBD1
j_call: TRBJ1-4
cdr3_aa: CASSLMAGQYQEKLFF
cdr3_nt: TGTGCCAGCAGCTTGATGGCGGGACAGTACCAGGAAAAACTGTTTTTT

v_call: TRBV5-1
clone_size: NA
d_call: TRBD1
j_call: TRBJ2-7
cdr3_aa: CASSLGGQGSYEQYF
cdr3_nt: TGCGCCAGCAGCTTGGGGGGACAGGGGTCCTACGAGCAGTACTTC

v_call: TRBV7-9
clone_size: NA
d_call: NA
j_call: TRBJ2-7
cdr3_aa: CASSPLPGSRGAEQYF
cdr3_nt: TGTGCCAGCAGCCCCCTCCCGGGATCCCGAGGTGCCGAGCAGTACTTC

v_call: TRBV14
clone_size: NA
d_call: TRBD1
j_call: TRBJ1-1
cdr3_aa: CASSRDRNTEAFF
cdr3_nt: TGTGCCAGCAGCCGGGACAGGAACACTGAAGCTTTCTTT